Presented here are 8 T cell receptor beta chains from one specimen sequenced in a study of esophageal squamous cell carcinoma under preoperative chemotherapy. Each CDR3 protein gets one entry after TCRdb re-called the PCR reads with MiXCR. The table records around 29,000 distinct CDR3 sequences, roughly half of them present only once. The time point here: before preoperative PTX-NDP chemotherapy. The sample was gathered from a patient given preoperative chemotherapy. The source of these receptors is a human donor with esophageal squamous cell carcinoma. The donor label of this sample is uncertain.

Within the sample, this clonotype is medium-sized (0.01 to 0.1%). The rearrangement links TRBV6-5 to TRBJ2-5, with D perhaps matching TRBD2 (6 bases). In germline, CDR1 is MNHEY, CDR2 SVGAGI. The V end was cut by 0 bases, the J end by 2 bases, with 16 bases between. The CDR3 runs to 17 residues. CDR3 amino acids: CASSYSRGGAGQETQYF. CDR3 coding DNA: TGTGCCAGCAGTTACTCGAGAGGCGGGGCGGGGCAAGAGACCCAGTACTTC.

About this clonotype itself: Mismatch with germline at one junction end may stem from a read error. The chain combines TRBV7-2 with TRBJ2-4; tentative D call: TRBD2 (6 bases). CDR3 length: 14 residues. CDR1 SGHTA and CDR2 FQGNSA come from the germline V gene. CDR3 sequence reads: CASSGPGTGDIQYF. For the CDR3, the DNA is TGTGCGAGCAGCGGGCCCGGGACCGGGGACATTCAGTACTTC. Based on the CDR3 plus reference TRBV7-2 and TRBJ2-4, the full variable domain is GAGVSQSPSNKVTEKGKDVELRCDPISGHTALYWYRQSLGQGLEFLIYFQGNSAPDKSGLPSDRFSAERTGGSVSTLTIQRTQQEDSAVYLCASSGPGTGDIQYFGAGTRLSVL.

This clonotype qualifies as medium-sized. The chain couples TRBV6-2 or TRBV6-3 to TRBJ2-5; 8 nucleotides line up with TRBD1. The assigned J gene may be wrong: the sequence end matches TRBJ2-7 better. CDR1 is MNHEY and CDR2 is SVGEGT in the germline V gene. The CDR3 loop spans 13 amino acids. The CDR3 sequence is CASSTGTGGEQYF. CDR3 nucleotide sequence: TGTGCCAGCAGTACTGGGACAGGCGGCGAGCAGTACTTC.

This clonotype was seen a few times. The CDR3 sequence: CASSPRSGRTHDTQYF. CDR3 DNA: TGTGCCAGCAGCCCTAGATCGGGCCGGACTCACGATACGCAGTATTTT. This sequence joins TRBV7-9 and TRBJ2-3; D perhaps matches TRBD2 (5 bases). Germline V gene sequence: CDR1 SEHNR, CDR2 FQNEAQ (reference sequence). V dropped 5 bases and J dropped 6 bases, with 21 bases sitting between them. The CDR3 runs to 16 residues.

This rearrangement joins TRBV7-9 to TRBJ2-5; 8 bases align to TRBD2. The DNA end lines up better with TRBJ2-7; the J call may be wrong. There are 14 residues in the CDR3. CDR1 is SEHNR, CDR2 FQNEAQ, per germline (reference sequence). The CDR3 sequence: CASTLSGTSYEQYF. DNA for the CDR3: TGTGCCAGCACTCTTAGCGGGACGTCCTACGAGCAGTACTTC.

This clonotype was seen many times. The V call is TRBV7-2, the J call TRBJ2-1; 11 bases are a match to TRBD2. Unmatched junction bases numbered 2, after V lost 1 base and J lost 9 bases. The CDR3 extends over 14 amino acids. CDR1 is SGHTA and CDR2 is FQGNSA in the germline V gene. The CDR3 here is CASSLVAGGGEQFF. The CDR3 bases are TGTGCCAGCAGCTTAGTAGCGGGAGGGGGTGAGCAGTTCTTC.

This clonotype was seen only a few times. A read error may account for a junction end that differs from germline. The chain carries TRBV7-9 and TRBJ2-3, with 9 bases matching TRBD2. CDR1 and CDR2 from the germline V gene are SEHNR and FQNEAQ (reference sequence). This CDR3 has 15 residues. Here the CDR3 reads CASSLGTSEYNEQFF. CDR3 nucleotide sequence: TGTGCCAGCAGCTTAGGGACTAGCGAATACAATGAGCAGTTCTTT.

About this clonotype itself: At one of its ends the junction is not consistent with the germline gene, which may arise from a read error. V usage is TRBV7-9 and J usage is TRBJ2-5; perhaps TRBD1 as D (6 bases). CDR1 and CDR2 from the germline V gene are SEHNR and FQNEAQ (reference sequence). This CDR3 contains 15 residues. The CDR3 spells CASRPGQRDQDTQYF. The CDR3 bases are TGTGCCAGCAGGCCTGGACAGCGTGACCAAGACACCCAGTACTTC.